The source of this TCR beta chain is a study of T cells in Graves' hyperthyroidism and ophthalmopathy. The study's findings and limits: In validation, the model predicted ophthalmopathy. These predictions came a median roughly 7.1 months before onset. Most thyroid clonotypes expanded above 0.001 were also detected in blood.

Uncontrolled infection, other autoimmune disease, pregnancy or lactation led to exclusion. As for this clonotype: Its specificity is unknown.

The CDR3 regions of TCR beta were amplified from RNA transcripts. HTBI primers were employed in a first-round RT-PCR of the TCR CDR3. TCRdb re-called the multiplex PCR reads with MiXCR, one entry per CDR3 protein. The table includes approximately 430,000 distinct CDR3 sequences, approximately 14% detected once. CDR3 length: 20 amino acids. Germline CDR1 is MDHEN and CDR2 is SYDVKM. V dropped 5 bases and J dropped 3; count of bases not matched to a gene: 19. The chain combines TRBV28 with TRBJ1-5; 10 bases map to TRBD1. The receptor's source is a woman between 18 and 29 years old with Graves' hyperthyroidism. Sequenced: blood. CDR3 amino acids: CASSLLRYSSGTGANQPQHF. The DNA for the CDR3 is TGTGCCAGCAGTCTATTAAGATACTCCTCCGGGACAGGGGCCAATCAGCCCCAGCATTTT.